The 30 T cell receptor beta chains reported below all come from one sample, sequenced in a study of blood T cells in healthy people across ages. Next came a second PCR, run for about 7 to 12 cycles, which used a sample-barcoded 5' primer along with a J-beta primer mix. From the 5' RACE reads, TCRdb called clonotypes with MiXCR, one entry per CDR3 protein. The sample has 700,000 to 1,000,000 distinct CDR3 sequences; roughly 44% are singletons. Sequencing used blood. Receptors were obtained from a man in his 60s in good health.

The chain employs TRBV20-1 and TRBJ2-5; D is perhaps TRBD1 (6 bases). Germline loops: CDR1 DFQATT, CDR2 SNEGSKA (reference sequence). The CDR3 is 12 residues long. V was cut by 5 bases and J by 11 bases, with 18 bases left in between. The CDR3 DNA reads as TGCAGTGCTGGACCGCAGGGGCATGAGCAGTACTTC. It codes for CSAGPQGHEQYF.

This clonotype was recorded a few times. The rearrangement joins TRBV7-2 to TRBJ2-7, with no clear D. Germline CDR1 is SGHTA and CDR2 is FQGNSA. Deletions cut 1 base from V and 4 bases from J, with 8 bases between. The length of the CDR3 is 13 residues. This chain's CDR3 is CASSLGYQYEQYF. The CDR3 DNA follows: TGTGCCAGCAGCTTAGGCTACCAATACGAGCAGTACTTC.

DNA for the CDR3: TGTGCCAGCAGCCCCTTAGACAGGGGGGTCTATGAGCAGTTCTTC. Translating gives CASSPLDRGVYEQFF. This chain connects TRBV14 to TRBJ2-1, with TRBD1 matching 9 bases. Germline loops: CDR1 SGHDN, CDR2 FVKESK. The CDR3 runs to 15 residues. V shed 4 bases and J 8 bases; nucleotides not matched to a gene: 9.

This clonotype was counted between two and nine times. This chain joins TRBV5-5 and TRBJ2-7, with D possibly being TRBD2 (6 bases). Germline V gene lookup returns CDR1 SGHKS and CDR2 YYEKEE (reference sequence). V was clipped by 7 bases and J by 0 bases, with 17 bases between them. The CDR3 spans 15 residues. As DNA, the CDR3 is TGTGCCAGCGGAAAGGGCGGGGAGAGCTCCTACGAGCAGTACTTC. Translated, it gives CASGKGGESSYEQYF.

The V and J genes are TRBV20-1 and TRBJ2-5, with D possibly being TRBD2 (5 bases). V lost 0 bases and J lost 4, with 12 bases in between. The CDR3 has 14 amino acids. CDR1 is DFQATT and CDR2 is SNEGSKA in the germline V gene (reference sequence). The CDR3 region has the DNA TGCAGTGCTAGAGATCCCCTTGGGAGAGAGACCCAGTACTTC. The encoded protein is CSARDPLGRETQYF.

The chain recombines TRBV20-1 with TRBJ2-7, with D possibly matching TRBD2 (6 bases). V was shortened by 5 bases and J by 3 bases, with 17 bases between the two germline ends. The germline V gene encodes CDR1 DFQATT and CDR2 SNEGSKA (reference sequence). The CDR3 totals 14 residues. This CDR3 reads CSAFHKPRGYEQYF. As DNA, the CDR3 is TGCAGTGCTTTCCATAAACCGCGGGGCTACGAGCAGTACTTC.

This clonotype was seen a few times. V gene TRBV9 combines with J gene TRBJ2-3, with D tentatively TRBD1 or TRBD2 (6 bases each). There are 14 residues in the CDR3. Looked up from germline, CDR1 is SGDLS and CDR2 is YYNGEE. V lost 4 bases and J 4 bases, leaving 13 bases between the germline ends. CDR3 bases: TGTGCCAGCAGCTTAAGGGGGGTCTCAGATACGCAGTATTTT. Protein: CASSLRGVSDTQYF.

The rearrangement joins TRBV6-2 or TRBV6-3 to TRBJ2-7; 9 nucleotides match TRBD1. V lost 4 bases and J lost 3; bases outside the gene matches: 7. Germline CDR1 MNHEY, CDR2 SVGEGT. This CDR3 contains 15 residues. Written as DNA, the CDR3 is TGTGCCAGCAGTTCTGGAGGGACAGGGTACTACGAGCAGTACTTC. Protein product: CASSSGGTGYYEQYF.

CDR3 coding DNA: TGTGCCAGCAGGGGGTGGGCCGACGAGCAGTACTTC. Its protein is CASRGWADEQYF. The chain recombines TRBV6-2 or TRBV6-3 with TRBJ2-7; D uncertain. Germline CDR1 and CDR2: MNHEY and SVGEGT. V was pared by 6 bases and J by 5 bases, with 11 bases between. The CDR3 contains 12 residues.

In this sample, this clonotype turned up many times. V usage is TRBV7-2 and J usage is TRBJ2-5, with unresolved D. Trimming removed 0 bases from V and 5 bases from J, with 13 bases in between. Germline CDR1 SGHTA, CDR2 FQGNSA. The CDR3 consists of 15 residues. CDR3 sequence: CASSLAPVLGETQYF. As DNA, the CDR3 is TGTGCCAGCAGCTTAGCCCCGGTGCTTGGGGAGACCCAGTACTTC.

This clonotype turned up a few times. The rearrangement joins TRBV18 to TRBJ2-7, with 8 nucleotides matching TRBD2. V was pared by 3 bases and J by 1 base, with 5 bases of the junction left unmatched. CDR3 size: 15 residues. The germline V gene encodes CDR1 KGHSH and CDR2 LQKENI. CDR3 in DNA: TGTGCCAGCTCACCCATCGGACTAGCTTCCTACGAGCAGTACTTC. Translating gives CASSPIGLASYEQYF.

In the case of this clonotype: One junction end disagrees with the germline gene, perhaps due to a read error. This rearrangement joins TRBV6-8 to TRBJ2-5, with D perhaps TRBD2 (5 bases). This CDR3 has 14 residues. Germline V gene data show CDR1 as MNHGY and CDR2 as SAAAGT. The CDR3 loop is CTSSFNQAERTQYF. CDR3 bases: TGTACCAGCAGTTTCAACCAAGCGGAAAGGACCCAGTACTTC.

This clonotype was seen once. The chain has TRBV7-3 and TRBJ1-2; D is ambiguous. V lost 5 bases and J 3 bases, leaving 10 bases between the germline ends. From germline, CDR1 is SGHTA and CDR2 FQGTGA. CDR3 size: 13 residues. CDR3: CASSPHPDYGYTF. The CDR3 DNA reads TGTGCCAGCAGCCCTCACCCCGACTATGGCTACACCTTC.

The chain carries TRBV20-1 and TRBJ2-5; possibly TRBD2 for D (6 bases). This CDR3 spans 12 amino acids. Germline loops: CDR1 DFQATT, CDR2 SNEGSKA (reference sequence). The ends were cut back, 2 bases at V and 11 bases at J, with 15 bases in the middle. The CDR3 region has the DNA TGCAGTGCTAGAATGGCGGGGCAGGAGCAGTACTTC. Its protein product is CSARMAGQEQYF.

With regard to this clonotype: The junction does not match germline at one end; this may be a read error. The V gene is TRBV6-5, the J gene TRBJ1-5; D unresolved. The CDR3 loop spans 15 amino acids. The germline CDR1 and CDR2 sequences are MNHEY and SVGAGI. Here the CDR3 reads CASSPEKRSNRPPHF. CDR3 coding DNA: TGTGCCAGCAGTCCAGAGAAACGGAGCAATCGGCCCCCGCATTTT.

This clonotype was detected a few times. This chain connects TRBV7-2 to TRBJ2-1; tentative D call: TRBD1 (6 bases). This CDR3 is 17 amino acids long. V lost 4 bases and J lost 13, with 29 bases in between. Looked up from germline, CDR1 is SGHTA and CDR2 is FQGNSA. CDR3 protein: CASSSPTRTVEGETQFF. CDR3 sequence (DNA): TGTGCCAGCAGCTCCCCGACAAGGACGGTCGAGGGGGAGACCCAGTTCTTC.

This clonotype has a count of ten or more. V is TRBV10-3 and J is TRBJ2-1, with D unresolved. CDR3 length equals 19 residues. The V end was cut by 0 bases, the J end by 4 bases, with 22 bases between. CDR1 is ENHRY and CDR2 is SYGVKD in the germline V gene. For the CDR3, the DNA is TGTGCCATCAGTGAGTCGGGGTCAGGAGTAAGGAAGATATACAATGAGCAGTTCTTC. This encodes CAISESGSGVRKIYNEQFF.

The rearrangement uses TRBV4-3 and TRBJ2-1, with 11 bases aligning to TRBD2. Germline V CDR1 and CDR2: LGHNA, YSLEER. V shed 0 bases and J 3 bases; nucleotides not matched to a gene: 7. CDR3 length: 18 amino acids. The CDR3 DNA reads TGCGCCAGCAGCCAAGATGTACTAGCGGGGGCCCTCTACAATGAGCAGTTCTTC. Translating it yields CASSQDVLAGALYNEQFF.

This chain links TRBV3-1 with TRBJ1-6; D is unresolved. From germline, CDR1 is LGHDT and CDR2 YNNKEL (reference sequence). V dropped 0 bases and J dropped 7 bases, with 22 bases sitting between them. The length of the CDR3 is 19 residues. In DNA form, the CDR3 reads TGTGCCAGCAGCCAAGAACGTGCTAAAGGCCCCTCGGGAAATTCACCCCTCCACTTT. As protein: CASSQERAKGPSGNSPLHF.

There are a few counts of this clonotype. This chain links TRBV20-1 with TRBJ2-5, with 7 bases matching TRBD2. The V gene end was trimmed by 3 bases and the J gene end by 11 bases; junction bases not matched to a gene: 12. Germline values: CDR1 DFQATT, CDR2 SNEGSKA (reference sequence). CDR3 size: 13 residues. The CDR3 here is CSARRGRHNEQYF. The CDR3 DNA is TGCAGTGCTAGGCGGGGGAGGCACAATGAGCAGTACTTC.

This clonotype has at least ten counts. This chain uses TRBV29-1 with TRBJ2-7; 7 bases agree with TRBD1. The germline CDR1 and CDR2 sequences are SQVTM and ANQGSEA. The trim removed 4 bases at V and 3 bases at J, leaving 3 bases unmatched. This CDR3 contains 12 residues. The chain's CDR3 is CSVVRDSYEQYF. CDR3 sequence (DNA): TGCAGCGTTGTTCGGGACAGCTACGAGCAGTACTTC.

This sequence joins TRBV12-3 or TRBV12-4 and TRBJ2-7; 7 nucleotides line up with TRBD2. This CDR3 comprises 16 residues. V lost 3 bases and J lost 7; bases outside the gene matches: 15. The chain's CDR3 is CASSFNQGGIYNEQYF. The CDR3 region has the DNA TGTGCCAGCAGTTTTAATCAGGGAGGGATCTACAATGAGCAGTACTTC.

This chain joins TRBV29-1 and TRBJ1-2; D is unclear. CDR3 length: 12 residues. CDR1 SQVTM and CDR2 ANQGSEA come from the germline V gene. The V gene lost 4 bases and the J gene lost 6 bases, with 12 bases spanning the gap. The CDR3 DNA follows: TGCAGCGTTGGGGCCGGAGTTGATGGCTACACCTTC. It specifies CSVGAGVDGYTF.

This clonotype showed up just a few times. CDR3 sequence: CASRITGGQQFF. For the CDR3, the DNA is TGTGCCAGCAGAATAACGGGGGGTCAGCAGTTCTTC. This chain joins TRBV2 and TRBJ2-1; 7 bases align to TRBD2. The CDR3 is 12 residues long. Trimming removed 6 bases from V and 11 bases from J; junction bases left unmatched: 7. Germline V gene data show CDR1 as SNHLY and CDR2 as FYNNEI.

The V and J genes are TRBV3-1 and TRBJ2-2, with D unresolved. The CDR3 loop spans 12 amino acids. Germline loops: CDR1 LGHDT, CDR2 YNNKEL (reference sequence). Between the trimmed V and J ends, which lost 3 bases and 7 bases, there was a span of 6 bases. CDR3 sequence reads: CASSQSVGELFF. CDR3 DNA: TGTGCCAGCAGCCAGAGCGTCGGGGAGCTGTTTTTT.

This clonotype was observed a handful of times. This chain connects TRBV5-1 to TRBJ2-5, with TRBD2 identical over 10 bases. This CDR3 spans 15 amino acids. Trimming removed 6 bases from V and 5 bases from J; junction bases left unmatched: 10. The germline CDR1 and CDR2 sequences are SGHRS and YFSETQ. CDR3 in DNA: TGCGCCAGCACCCCTGGGTCTAGCGGGGGTGAGACCCAGTACTTC. Protein sequence: CASTPGSSGGETQYF.

The rearrangement links TRBV15 to TRBJ2-2; D remains ambiguous. This CDR3 region has 12 residues. Germline assignment: CDR1 LNHNV and CDR2 YYDKDF (reference sequence). Trimming pared 1 base from V and 4 bases from J, leaving 1 base between. As DNA, the CDR3 is TGTGCCACCAGCAGAGTCACCGGGGAGCTGTTTTTT. This translates into CATSRVTGELFF.

This clonotype appeared many times. This sequence joins TRBV12-3 or TRBV12-4 and TRBJ2-5, with 7 bases lining up with TRBD1. The CDR3 is 14 amino acids. The junction had 8 bases not matched to a gene; V was cut back by 8 bases and J by 2 bases. CDR3 nucleotides: TGTGCCAGCGGCCGGACAGGTCTACAAGAGACCCAGTACTTC. Protein product: CASGRTGLQETQYF.

The rearrangement joins TRBV12-3 or TRBV12-4 to TRBJ2-1; 10 bases agree with TRBD1. CDR3 length: 15 residues. Losses at the gene ends were 1 base for V and 12 bases for J; bases not matched to a gene: 9. The CDR3 region is CASSLGPGTGDGQFF. The CDR3, as DNA: TGTGCCAGCAGTTTAGGCCCCGGGACAGGGGATGGGCAGTTCTTC.

The chain recombines TRBV7-9 with TRBJ2-7, with D perhaps given as TRBD1 or TRBD2 (5 bases each). Germline V CDR1 and CDR2: SEHNR, FQNEAQ (reference sequence). V lost 2 bases and J lost 4, with 15 bases in between. The CDR3 sequence is 15 residues long. CDR3 in amino acids: CASSLTADRLYEQYF. CDR3 coding DNA: TGTGCCAGCAGCTTAACCGCCGACAGACTATACGAGCAGTACTTC.